This passage covers 18 T cell receptor beta chains from one sample sequenced in a study of post-analysis software for immune sequencing data. Findings and limits, study-wide: With TRBV5-6, TRBV5-1 and TRBV20-1 included, five TRBV segments were more frequent in patients than in controls.

Incorporated into the TCR beta cDNA libraries were unique molecular identifiers, which served to reduce PCR and sequencing biases. A single record per CDR3 protein comes from TCRdb applying MiXCR to the PCR reads. The table lists about 400,000 distinct CDR3 sequences, around 33% of them singletons. Their recognized antigens are unknown. The sample comprised blood. All receptors come from a girl aged 5-17 years with multiple sclerosis.

The chain uses TRBV11-2 and TRBJ2-1, with 8 bases that match TRBD2. The CDR3 is 16 residues long. In germline, CDR1 is SGHAT, CDR2 FQNNGV. The junction had 8 bases not matched to a gene; V was cut back by 3 bases and J by 4 bases. The DNA of the CDR3 is TGTGCCAGCAGCTTGAGTGGCGGGGGGATTTACAATGAGCAGTTCTTC. It codes for CASSLSGGGIYNEQFF. The whole variable domain, remainder taken from reference TRBV11-2 and TRBJ2-1, is EAGVAQSPRYKIIEKRQSVAFWCNPISGHATLYWYQQILGQGPKLLIQFQNNGVVDDSQLPKDRFSAERLKGVDSTLKIQPAKLEDSAVYLCASSLSGGGIYNEQFFGPGTRLTVL.

This clonotype was seen a handful of times. The chain is built from TRBV18 and TRBJ2-1; TRBD2 aligns across 9 bases. The CDR3 runs to 18 residues. Germline V CDR1 and CDR2: KGHSH, LQKENI. V lost 2 bases and J lost 0; bases outside the gene matches: 8. This chain's CDR3 is CASSPSSGGVSSYNEQFF. CDR3 nucleotide sequence: TGTGCCAGCTCACCAAGTAGCGGGGGCGTTAGCTCCTACAATGAGCAGTTCTTC.

This sequence joins TRBV12-3 or TRBV12-4 and TRBJ2-4, with 10 bases lining up with TRBD2. This CDR3 is 14 amino acids long. After removal of 7 bases from V and 7 bases from J, the junction contained 7 bases not matched to a gene. CDR3 coding DNA: TGTGCCAGCACCTTCACTAGCGGGGCGAACATTCAGTACTTC. Protein sequence: CASTFTSGANIQYF.

The genes are TRBV9 and TRBJ2-2; maybe TRBD2 (5 bases). The V gene's germline CDR1 is SGDLS and CDR2 YYNGEE. Trimming cost V 4 bases and J 0 bases, with 13 bases left between them. This CDR3 is 16 amino acids long. In DNA, the CDR3 is TGTGCCAGCAGCCCTCCTTCGCGGGCGAACACCGGGGAGCTGTTTTTT. It yields the protein CASSPPSRANTGELFF.

The CDR3 loop reads CASSYSRGNTQYF. CDR3 sequence (DNA): TGTGCCAGCAGTTACTCACGCGGGAATACGCAGTATTTT. The chain has TRBV6-5 and TRBJ2-3; D is possibly TRBD2 (6 bases). The CDR3 totals 13 residues. Between the trimmed V and J ends, which lost 0 bases and 7 bases, there was a span of 8 bases. The V gene's germline CDR1 is MNHEY and CDR2 SVGAGI.

The chain couples TRBV25-1 to TRBJ2-2, with 10 nucleotides matching TRBD1. The junction had 3 bases not matched to a gene; V was cut back by 1 base and J by 7 bases. The germline gives CDR1 MGHDK, CDR2 SYGVNS. This CDR3 is built from 15 residues. CDR3 sequence (DNA): TGTGCCAGCAGTGAATGGGACAGGGGTGGCGGGGAGCTGTTTTTT. Amino acids: CASSEWDRGGGELFF.

The chain employs TRBV4-3 and TRBJ1-1, with a possible D match to TRBD1 (5 bases). CDR3 length equals 16 residues. V was shortened by 0 bases and J by 4 bases, with 15 bases between the two germline ends. Germline loops: CDR1 LGHNA, CDR2 YSLEER. CDR3 nucleotides: TGCGCCAGCAGCCAAGATAGGGGTAGGTATGGCACTGAAGCTTTCTTT. Encoded protein: CASSQDRGRYGTEAFF.

This clonotype has a handful of counts. The chain carries TRBV10-2 and TRBJ2-3, with TRBD2 matching 7 bases. The J segment lost 0 bases and the V segment lost 2 bases, leaving 2 bases of the junction unmatched. Germline CDR1 and CDR2: WSHSY and SAAADI. CDR3 length: 15 amino acids. In DNA, the CDR3 is TGCGCCAGCAGTGAGGCGGGGGTAAGCACAGATACGCAGTATTTT. The encoded protein is CASSEAGVSTDTQYF.

The chain employs TRBV5-6 and TRBJ2-4, with 15 bases aligning to TRBD2. Germline CDR1 and CDR2: SGHDT and YYEEEE. This CDR3 comprises 18 residues. With 2 bases clipped from V and 7 bases from J, the junction kept 10 bases outside the gene matches. In DNA, the CDR3 is TGTGCCAGCAGCTTAACATGGACTAGCGGGGGGGCCGGGAACATTCAGTACTTC. Protein: CASSLTWTSGGAGNIQYF.

The chain uses TRBV19 and TRBJ1-1; D not resolved. The CDR3 consists of 12 residues. Germline V gives CDR1 LNHDA, CDR2 SQIVND (reference sequence). Trimming took 7 bases from V and 4 from J, leaving 10 bases between them. For the CDR3, the DNA is TGTGCCAGTAACGGAGGCCGCACTGAAGCTTTCTTT. Protein product: CASNGGRTEAFF.

This clonotype was seen at least ten times. The V gene is TRBV6-4, the J gene TRBJ2-1; TRBD1 matches 10 bases. Germline V gene data show CDR1 as MRHNA and CDR2 as SNTAGT. The ends lost 5 bases at V and 9 bases at J; junction bases unmatched: 7. This CDR3 region has 14 residues. DNA for the CDR3: TGTGCCAGCAGTTTCGACAGGACAGGGGGTGAGCAGTTCTTC. Translated, it gives CASSFDRTGGEQFF.

This clonotype was observed a handful of times. The gene calls are TRBV5-1 and TRBJ1-2; possibly TRBD1 for D (6 bases). Germline lookup yields CDR1 SGHRS and CDR2 YFSETQ. The CDR3 consists of 14 residues. Trimming removed 4 bases from V and 8 bases from J, with 18 bases in between. Here the CDR3 DNA reads TGCGCCAGCAGCCGCTCGGGGGCAGGGGAAGGCTACACCTTC. Its translation is CASSRSGAGEGYTF.

The gene calls are TRBV27 and TRBJ2-3; 10 nucleotides match TRBD1. The trim removed 7 bases at V and 4 bases at J, leaving 14 bases unmatched. Germline loops: CDR1 MNHEY, CDR2 SMNVEV (reference sequence). The length of the CDR3 is 17 residues. The CDR3 here is CASIFKFRDRGPDTQYF. The CDR3 coding sequence is TGTGCCAGCATTTTTAAGTTCCGGGACAGGGGCCCAGATACGCAGTATTTT.

The chain recombines TRBV20-1 with TRBJ2-1, with D possibly being TRBD2 (5 bases). The CDR3 extends over 13 amino acids. In germline, CDR1 is DFQATT, CDR2 SNEGSKA (reference sequence). Deletions cut 1 base from V and 10 bases from J, with 14 bases between. CDR3 nucleotide sequence: TGCAGTGCTAGAGGCACCCTAGCCCTCGAGCAGTTCTTC. Residues: CSARGTLALEQFF.

There are a few counts of this clonotype. The chain has TRBV20-1 and TRBJ2-3, with TRBD2 matching over 7 bases. The germline V gene has CDR1 DFQATT and CDR2 SNEGSKA (reference sequence). V gave up 6 bases and J gave up 2 bases; unmatched junction bases: 8. This CDR3 has 14 residues. CDR3 sequence: CSAPSGVITDTQYF. DNA of the CDR3: TGCAGTGCGCCCAGCGGGGTTATCACAGATACGCAGTATTTT.

This clonotype has more than one count but fewer than ten. The chain combines TRBV7-3 with TRBJ1-1; 7 bases are a match to TRBD1. The V gene end was trimmed by 5 bases and the J gene end by 1 base; junction bases not matched to a gene: 7. This CDR3 contains 15 residues. CDR1 is SGHTA and CDR2 is FQGTGA in the germline V gene. Here the CDR3 reads CASSPDRAGNTEAFF. CDR3 in DNA: TGTGCCAGCAGCCCCGACAGGGCAGGGAACACTGAAGCTTTCTTT.

This clonotype has more than one count but fewer than ten. The chain combines TRBV4-1 with TRBJ1-2; TRBD1 matches at 7 bases. The CDR3 loop spans 16 amino acids. Germline V gives CDR1 MGHRA, CDR2 YSYEKL. The ends lost 1 base at V and 8 bases at J; junction bases unmatched: 13. CDR3 amino acids: CASSQGLRQGSEGYTF. CDR3 nucleotides: TGCGCCAGCAGCCAAGGATTACGACAGGGCTCAGAAGGCTACACCTTC.

Only a few counts were recorded for this clonotype. The chain recombines TRBV4-3 with TRBJ1-2; 8 bases fit TRBD1. The CDR3 has 16 residues. Germline lookup yields CDR1 LGHNA and CDR2 YSLEER. Trimming took 0 bases from V and 5 from J; bases not matched to a gene: 8. CDR3 in amino acids: CASSQEAATGAYGYTF. CDR3 coding DNA: TGCGCCAGCAGCCAAGAGGCAGCGACAGGGGCTTATGGCTACACCTTC.